This T cell receptor beta chain comes out of a study of blood T cell repertoires in COVID-19. Here immunoSEQ multiplex PCR was the method, and the copy in TCRdb shows in-frame clones only, minus some. The sample shows about 170,000 clones, 84% of them seen only once. The CDR3 has 14 residues. V lost 1 base to trimming and J lost 10 bases, with 20 bases between them. The germline V gene encodes CDR1 GTSNPN and CDR2 SVGIG (reference sequence). This clonotype originated in a middle-aged man who had recovered from COVID-19. This chain links TRBV30 with TRBJ2-7; no clear D. Specimen: PBMCs or T cells enriched from blood (not recorded which). The CDR3 nucleotides are TGTGCCTGGAGTGACGATCGAGTAGCCCGCCGACAGTACTTC. This gives the protein CAWSDDRVARRQYF.